The clone carrying this T cell receptor beta chain has only a few counts. The antigen is unknown. This sample stems from a study of regulatory T cells in long-lasting Graves disease. Findings and caveats of the study: A greater number of public clonotypes (more than 2,500) was shared by persistent patients than by new patients (approximately 880).

Arm-PCR of CDR3 regions and iRepertoire HTBI primers were the basis on which TCR beta libraries were built. TCRdb ran MiXCR on the multiplex PCR reads and lists one entry per CDR3 protein. The data contain roughly 430,000 distinct CDR3 sequences, about 21% of them singletons. Time point given: persistent/refractory GD, antithyroid drugs over 5 years with positive TRAb. Extracted RNA from PBMCs served as the source of the TCR library. The material was peripheral blood mononuclear cells (PBMCs), obtained when the disease was refractory, from a patient treated with antithyroid drugs. The TCR was taken from a female donor with Graves disease.

The CDR3 is CASSVSGRQFF. CDR3 sequence (DNA): TGTGCCAGCAGCGTCAGCGGGAGGCAGTTCTTC. The gene calls are TRBV9 and TRBJ2-1, with 8 bases aligning to TRBD2. This CDR3 is built from 11 residues. Trimming removed 2 bases from V and 12 bases from J; junction bases left unmatched: 1. From germline, CDR1 is SGDLS and CDR2 YYNGEE.